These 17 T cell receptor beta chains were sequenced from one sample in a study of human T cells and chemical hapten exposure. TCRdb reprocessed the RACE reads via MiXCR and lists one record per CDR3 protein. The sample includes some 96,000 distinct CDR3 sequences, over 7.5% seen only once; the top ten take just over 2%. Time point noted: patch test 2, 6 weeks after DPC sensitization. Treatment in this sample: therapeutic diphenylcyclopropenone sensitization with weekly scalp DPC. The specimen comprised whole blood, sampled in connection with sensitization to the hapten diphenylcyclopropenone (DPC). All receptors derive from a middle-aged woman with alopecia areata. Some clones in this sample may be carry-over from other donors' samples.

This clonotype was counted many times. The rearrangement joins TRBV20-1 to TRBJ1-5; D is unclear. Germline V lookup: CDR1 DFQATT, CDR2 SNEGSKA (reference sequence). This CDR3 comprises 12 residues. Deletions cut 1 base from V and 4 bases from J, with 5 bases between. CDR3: CSARAGNQPQHF. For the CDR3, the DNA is TGCAGTGCTAGAGCCGGGAATCAGCCCCAGCATTTT.

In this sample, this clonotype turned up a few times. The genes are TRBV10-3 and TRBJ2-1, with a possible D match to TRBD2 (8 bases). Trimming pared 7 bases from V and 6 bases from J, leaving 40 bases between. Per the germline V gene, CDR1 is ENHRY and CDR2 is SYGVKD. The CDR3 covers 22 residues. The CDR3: CAITPKTGRVSESGGRVNEQFF. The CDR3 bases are TGTGCCATCACACCCAAGACAGGGAGAGTGTCCGAGTCGGGAGGGAGGGTCAATGAGCAGTTCTTC.

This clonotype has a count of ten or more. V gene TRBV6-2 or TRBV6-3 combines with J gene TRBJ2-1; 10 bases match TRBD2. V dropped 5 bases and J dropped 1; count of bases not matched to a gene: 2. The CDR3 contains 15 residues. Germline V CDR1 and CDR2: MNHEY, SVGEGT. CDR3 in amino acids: CASSPSGGSYNEQFF. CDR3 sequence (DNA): TGTGCCAGCAGTCCTAGCGGGGGTTCCTACAATGAGCAGTTCTTC.

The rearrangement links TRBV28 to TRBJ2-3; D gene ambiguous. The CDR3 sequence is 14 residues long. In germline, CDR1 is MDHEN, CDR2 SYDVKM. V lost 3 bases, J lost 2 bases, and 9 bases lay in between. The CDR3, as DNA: TGTGCCAGCAGTTTCCGCAGCCTCACAGATACGCAGTATTTT. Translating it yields CASSFRSLTDTQYF. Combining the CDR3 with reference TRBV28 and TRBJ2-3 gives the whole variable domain DVKVTQSSRYLVKRTGEKVFLECVQDMDHENMFWYRQDPGLGLRLIYFSYDVKMKEKGDIPEGYSVSREKKERFSLILESASTNQTSMYLCASSFRSLTDTQYFGPGTRLTVL.

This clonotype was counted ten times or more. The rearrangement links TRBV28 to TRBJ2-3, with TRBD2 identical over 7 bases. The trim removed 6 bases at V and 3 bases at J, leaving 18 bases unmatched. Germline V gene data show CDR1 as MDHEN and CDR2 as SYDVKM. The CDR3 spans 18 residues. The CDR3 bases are TGTGCCAGCAGCTCCGCGTTTCCGGCAGCGGGATTGACAGATACGCAGTATTTT. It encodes CASSSAFPAAGLTDTQYF. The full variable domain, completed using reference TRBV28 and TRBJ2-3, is DVKVTQSSRYLVKRTGEKVFLECVQDMDHENMFWYRQDPGLGLRLIYFSYDVKMKEKGDIPEGYSVSREKKERFSLILESASTNQTSMYLCASSSAFPAAGLTDTQYFGPGTRLTVL.

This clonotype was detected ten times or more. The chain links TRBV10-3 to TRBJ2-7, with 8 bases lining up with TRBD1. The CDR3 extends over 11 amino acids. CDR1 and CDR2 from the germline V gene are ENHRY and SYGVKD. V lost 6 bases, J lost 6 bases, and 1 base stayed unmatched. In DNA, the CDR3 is TGTGCCATCAGACAGGGGGTCGAGCAGTACTTC. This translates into CAIRQGVEQYF.

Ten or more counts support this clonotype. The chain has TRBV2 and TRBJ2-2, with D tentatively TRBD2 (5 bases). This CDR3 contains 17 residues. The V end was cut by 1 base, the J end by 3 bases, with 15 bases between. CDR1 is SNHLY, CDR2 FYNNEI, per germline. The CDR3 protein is CASSEGVSSRDTGELFF. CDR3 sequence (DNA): TGTGCCAGCAGTGAAGGGGTGTCTAGCCGGGACACCGGGGAGCTGTTTTTT. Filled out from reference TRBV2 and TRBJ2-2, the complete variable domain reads EPEVTQTPSHQVTQMGQEVILRCVPISNHLYFYWYRQILGQKVEFLVSFYNNEISEKSEIFDDQFSVERPDGSNFTLKIRSTKLEDSAMYFCASSEGVSSRDTGELFFGEGSRLTVL.

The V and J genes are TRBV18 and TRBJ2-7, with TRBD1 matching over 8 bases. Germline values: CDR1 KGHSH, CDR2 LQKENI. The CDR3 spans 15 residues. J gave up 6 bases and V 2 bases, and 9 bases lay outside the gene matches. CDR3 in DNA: TGTGCCAGCTCACCAGGTCCAGGGGGCTTTGGCGAGCAGTACTTC. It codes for CASSPGPGGFGEQYF.

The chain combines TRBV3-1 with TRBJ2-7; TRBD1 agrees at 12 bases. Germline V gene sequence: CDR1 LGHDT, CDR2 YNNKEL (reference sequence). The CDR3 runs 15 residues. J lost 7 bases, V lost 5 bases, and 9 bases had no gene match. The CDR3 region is CASSTPGQGAREQYF. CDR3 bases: TGTGCCAGCAGCACGCCGGGACAGGGGGCAAGGGAGCAGTACTTC.

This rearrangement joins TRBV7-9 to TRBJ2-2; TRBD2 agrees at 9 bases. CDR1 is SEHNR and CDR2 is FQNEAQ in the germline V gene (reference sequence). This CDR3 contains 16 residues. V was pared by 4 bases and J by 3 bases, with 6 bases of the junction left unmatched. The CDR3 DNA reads TGTGCCAGCAGCTCGCCGACTAGCGGCGACACCGGGGAGCTGTTTTTT. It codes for CASSSPTSGDTGELFF.

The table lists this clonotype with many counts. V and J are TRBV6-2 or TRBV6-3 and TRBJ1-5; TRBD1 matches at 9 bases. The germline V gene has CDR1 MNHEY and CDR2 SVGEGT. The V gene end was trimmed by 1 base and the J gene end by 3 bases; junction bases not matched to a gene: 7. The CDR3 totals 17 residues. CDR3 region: CASSYFGTGLYNQPQHF. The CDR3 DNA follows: TGTGCCAGCAGTTACTTTGGGACAGGGCTTTACAATCAGCCCCAGCATTTT.

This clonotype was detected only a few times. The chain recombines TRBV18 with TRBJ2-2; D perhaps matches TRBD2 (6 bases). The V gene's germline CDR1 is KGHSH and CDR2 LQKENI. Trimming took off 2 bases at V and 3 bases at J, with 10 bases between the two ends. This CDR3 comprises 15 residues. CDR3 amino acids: CASSPAGGDTGELFF. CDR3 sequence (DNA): TGTGCCAGCTCACCAGCAGGAGGGGACACCGGGGAGCTGTTTTTT.

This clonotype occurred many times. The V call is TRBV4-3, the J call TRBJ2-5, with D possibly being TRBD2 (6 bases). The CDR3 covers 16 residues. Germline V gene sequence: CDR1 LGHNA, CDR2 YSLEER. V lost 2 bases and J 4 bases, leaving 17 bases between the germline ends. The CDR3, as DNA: TGCGCCAGCAGCCAAAGCCGAGACAGCGGGTCAGAGACCCAGTACTTC. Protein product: CASSQSRDSGSETQYF.

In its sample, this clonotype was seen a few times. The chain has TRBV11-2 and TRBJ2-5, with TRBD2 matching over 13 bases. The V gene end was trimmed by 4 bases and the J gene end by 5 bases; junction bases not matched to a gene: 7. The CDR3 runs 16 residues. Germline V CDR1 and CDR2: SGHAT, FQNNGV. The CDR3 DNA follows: TGTGCCAGCAGCTCCTGGACTAGCGGGAGTTCGGAGACCCAGTACTTC. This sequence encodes CASSSWTSGSSETQYF.

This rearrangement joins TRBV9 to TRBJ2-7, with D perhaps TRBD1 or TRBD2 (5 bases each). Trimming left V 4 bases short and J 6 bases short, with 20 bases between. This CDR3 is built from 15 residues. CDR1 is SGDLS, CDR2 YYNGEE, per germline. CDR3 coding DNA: TGTGCCAGCAGCTTACGGGGCTCACCCGCCTCCGAGCAGTACTTC. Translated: CASSLRGSPASEQYF.

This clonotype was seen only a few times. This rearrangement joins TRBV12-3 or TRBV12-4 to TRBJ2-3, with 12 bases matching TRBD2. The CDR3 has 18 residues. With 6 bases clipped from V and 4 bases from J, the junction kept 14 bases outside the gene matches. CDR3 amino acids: CASRSRTSGTGDSDTQYF. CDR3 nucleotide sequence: TGTGCCAGCAGAAGCAGGACTAGCGGGACGGGCGACTCAGATACGCAGTATTTT.

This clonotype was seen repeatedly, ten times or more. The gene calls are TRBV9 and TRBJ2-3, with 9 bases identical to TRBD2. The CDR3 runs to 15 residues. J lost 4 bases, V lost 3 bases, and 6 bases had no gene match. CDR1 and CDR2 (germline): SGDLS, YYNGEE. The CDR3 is CASSESGRHSDTQYF. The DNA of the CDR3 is TGTGCCAGCAGCGAGAGCGGGAGGCATTCAGATACGCAGTATTTT. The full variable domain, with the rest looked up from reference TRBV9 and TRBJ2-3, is DSGVTQTPKHLITATGQRVTLRCSPRSGDLSVYWYQQSLDQGLQFLIQYYNGEERAKGNILERFSAQQFPDLHSELNLSSLELGDSALYFCASSESGRHSDTQYFGPGTRLTVL.